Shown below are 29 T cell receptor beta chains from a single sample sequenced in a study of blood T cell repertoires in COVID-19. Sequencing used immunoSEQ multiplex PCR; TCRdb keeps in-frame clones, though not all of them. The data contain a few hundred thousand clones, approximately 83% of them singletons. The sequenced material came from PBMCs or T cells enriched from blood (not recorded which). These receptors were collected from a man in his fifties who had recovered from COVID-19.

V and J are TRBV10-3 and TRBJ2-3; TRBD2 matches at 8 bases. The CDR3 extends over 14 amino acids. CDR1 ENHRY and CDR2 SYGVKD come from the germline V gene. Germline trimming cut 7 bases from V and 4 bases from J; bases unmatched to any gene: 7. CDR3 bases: TGTGCCATCACACGGGGGGGGAGGGCAGATACGCAGTATTTT. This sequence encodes CAITRGGRADTQYF.

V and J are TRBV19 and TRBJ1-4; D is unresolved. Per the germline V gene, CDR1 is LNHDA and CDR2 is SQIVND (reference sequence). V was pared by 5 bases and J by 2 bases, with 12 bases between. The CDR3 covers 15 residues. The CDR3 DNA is TGTGCCAGTAGTGATGTGCGGATGACTAATGAAAAACTGTTTTTT. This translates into CASSDVRMTNEKLFF.

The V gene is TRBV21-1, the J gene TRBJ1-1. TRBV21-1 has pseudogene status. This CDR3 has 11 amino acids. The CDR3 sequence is CASREVSRAFF. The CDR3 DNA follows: TGTGCCAGCAGGGAGGTTAGCAGGGCTTTCTTT.

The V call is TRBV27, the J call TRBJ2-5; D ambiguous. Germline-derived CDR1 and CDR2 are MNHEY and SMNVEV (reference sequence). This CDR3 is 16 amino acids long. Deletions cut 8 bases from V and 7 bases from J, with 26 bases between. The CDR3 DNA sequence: TGTGCCAGCGGATTATCTACAGATCCTTTATTCGCGACCCAGTACTTC. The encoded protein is CASGLSTDPLFATQYF.

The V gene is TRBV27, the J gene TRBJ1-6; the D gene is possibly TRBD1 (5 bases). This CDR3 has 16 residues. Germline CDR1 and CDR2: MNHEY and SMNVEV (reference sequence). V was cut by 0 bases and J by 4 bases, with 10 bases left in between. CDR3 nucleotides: TGTGCCAGCAGTTTATCGGTCACAGGTTATAATTCACCCCTCCACTTT. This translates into CASSLSVTGYNSPLHF.

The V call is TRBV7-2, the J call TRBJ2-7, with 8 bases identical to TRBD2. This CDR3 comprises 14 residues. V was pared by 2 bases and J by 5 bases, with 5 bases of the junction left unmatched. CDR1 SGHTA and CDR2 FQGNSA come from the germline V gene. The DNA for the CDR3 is TGTGCCAGCAGCTTACGACTAGCGAACCACGAGCAGTACTTC. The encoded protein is CASSLRLANHEQYF. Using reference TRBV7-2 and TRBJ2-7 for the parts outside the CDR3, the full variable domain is GAGVSQSPSNKVTEKGKDVELRCDPISGHTALYWYRQSLGQGLEFLIYFQGNSAPDKSGLPSDRFSAERTGGSVSTLTIQRTQQEDSAVYLCASSLRLANHEQYFGPGTRLTVT.

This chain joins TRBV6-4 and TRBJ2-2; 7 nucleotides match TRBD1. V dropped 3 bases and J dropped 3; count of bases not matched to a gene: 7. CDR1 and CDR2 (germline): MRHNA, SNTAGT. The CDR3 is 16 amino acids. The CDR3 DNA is TGTGCCAGCAGTGATCAGTGGACAGGACACACCGGGGAGCTGTTTTTT. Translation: CASSDQWTGHTGELFF.

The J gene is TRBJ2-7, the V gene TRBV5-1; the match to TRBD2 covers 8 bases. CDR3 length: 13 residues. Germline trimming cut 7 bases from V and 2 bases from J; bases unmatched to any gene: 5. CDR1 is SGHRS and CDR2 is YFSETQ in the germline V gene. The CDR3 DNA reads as TGCGCCAGCGGGCGGGGGGAGCCCTACGAGCAGTACTTC. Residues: CASGRGEPYEQYF.

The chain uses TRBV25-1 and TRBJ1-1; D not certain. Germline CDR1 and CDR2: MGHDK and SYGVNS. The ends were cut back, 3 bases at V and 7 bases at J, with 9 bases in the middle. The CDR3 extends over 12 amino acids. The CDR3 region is CASSDYSLEAFF. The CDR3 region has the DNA TGTGCCAGCAGTGACTACAGTCTTGAAGCTTTCTTT. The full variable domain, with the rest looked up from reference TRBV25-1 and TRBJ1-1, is EADIYQTPRYLVIGTGKKITLECSQTMGHDKMYWYQQDPGMELHLIHYSYGVNSTEKGDLSSESTVSRIRTEHFPLTLESARPSHTSQYLCASSDYSLEAFFGQGTRLTVV.

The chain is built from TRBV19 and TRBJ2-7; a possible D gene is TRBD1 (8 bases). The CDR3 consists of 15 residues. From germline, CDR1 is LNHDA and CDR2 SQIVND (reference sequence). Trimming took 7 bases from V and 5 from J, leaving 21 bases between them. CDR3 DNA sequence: TGTGCCAGTAAACAGGGGGGGACTACTGCGGACGAGCAGTACTTC. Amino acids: CASKQGGTTADEQYF. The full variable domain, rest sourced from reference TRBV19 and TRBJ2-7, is DGGITQSPKYLFRKEGQNVTLSCEQNLNHDAMYWYRQDPGQGLRLIYYSQIVNDFQKGDIAEGYSVSREKKESFPLTVTSAQKNPTAFYLCASKQGGTTADEQYFGPGTRLTVT.

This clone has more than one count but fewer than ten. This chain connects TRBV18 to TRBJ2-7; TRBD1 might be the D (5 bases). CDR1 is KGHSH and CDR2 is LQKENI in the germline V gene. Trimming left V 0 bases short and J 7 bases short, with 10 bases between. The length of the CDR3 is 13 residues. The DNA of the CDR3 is TGTGCCAGCTCACCACCGCAGGGATGGGAGCAGTACTTC. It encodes CASSPPQGWEQYF. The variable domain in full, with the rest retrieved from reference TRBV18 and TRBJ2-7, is NAGVMQNPRHLVRRRGQEARLRCSPMKGHSHVYWYRQLPEEGLKFMVYLQKENIIDESGMPKERFSAEFPKEGPSILRIQQVVRGDSAAYFCASSPPQGWEQYFGPGTRLTVT.

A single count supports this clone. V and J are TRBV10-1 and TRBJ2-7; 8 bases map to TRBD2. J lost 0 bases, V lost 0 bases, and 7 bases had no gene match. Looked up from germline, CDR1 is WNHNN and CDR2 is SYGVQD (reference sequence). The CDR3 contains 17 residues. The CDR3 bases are TGCGCCAGCAGTGAGTCTTTAAGCGGGAGAAGCTCCTACGAGCAGTACTTC. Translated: CASSESLSGRSSYEQYF.

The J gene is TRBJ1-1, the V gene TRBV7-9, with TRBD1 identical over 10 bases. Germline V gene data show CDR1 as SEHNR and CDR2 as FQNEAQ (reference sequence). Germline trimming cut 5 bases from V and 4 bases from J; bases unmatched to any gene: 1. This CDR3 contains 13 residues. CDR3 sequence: CASSRQGATEAFF. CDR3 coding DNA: TGTGCCAGCAGCCGACAGGGGGCCACTGAAGCTTTCTTT.

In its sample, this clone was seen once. The CDR3 sequence is CASSESTWGRGRTETQYF. In nucleotides, the CDR3 is TGCGCCAGCAGTGAGTCGACGTGGGGCAGGGGAAGAACAGAGACCCAGTACTTC. V gene TRBV10-1 combines with J gene TRBJ2-5; D perhaps matches TRBD1 (6 bases). V gave up 0 bases and J gave up 4 bases, with 21 bases separating them. CDR3 length: 18 residues. Germline loops: CDR1 WNHNN, CDR2 SYGVQD (reference sequence).

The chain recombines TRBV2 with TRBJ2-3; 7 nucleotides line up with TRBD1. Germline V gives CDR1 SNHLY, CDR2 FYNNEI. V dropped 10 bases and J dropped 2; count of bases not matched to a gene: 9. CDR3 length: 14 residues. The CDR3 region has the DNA TGTGCCACTCGTCCGGGACAGCACACAGATACGCAGTATTTT. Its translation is CATRPGQHTDTQYF.

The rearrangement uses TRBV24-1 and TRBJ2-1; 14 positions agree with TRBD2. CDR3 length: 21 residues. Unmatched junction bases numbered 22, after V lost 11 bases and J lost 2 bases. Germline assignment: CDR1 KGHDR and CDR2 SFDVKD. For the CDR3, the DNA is TGTGCCATCCCCCTTCTGAACCGACTAGCGGGAGGGAGAATCACCTACAATGAGCAGTTCTTC. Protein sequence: CAIPLLNRLAGGRITYNEQFF.

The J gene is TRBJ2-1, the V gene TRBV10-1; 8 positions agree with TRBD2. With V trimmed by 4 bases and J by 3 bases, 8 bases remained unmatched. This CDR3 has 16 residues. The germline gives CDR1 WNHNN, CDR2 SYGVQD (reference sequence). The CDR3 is CASSAQAGAHYNEQFF. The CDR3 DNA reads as TGCGCCAGCAGTGCTCAAGCGGGAGCCCACTACAATGAGCAGTTCTTC.

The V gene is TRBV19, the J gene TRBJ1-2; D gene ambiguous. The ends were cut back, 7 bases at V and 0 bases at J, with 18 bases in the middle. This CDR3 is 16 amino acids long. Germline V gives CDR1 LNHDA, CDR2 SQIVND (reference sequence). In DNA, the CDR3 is TGTGCCAGTACTCCCGGTTTCGGGGTCGCTAACTATGGCTACACCTTC. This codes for CASTPGFGVANYGYTF.

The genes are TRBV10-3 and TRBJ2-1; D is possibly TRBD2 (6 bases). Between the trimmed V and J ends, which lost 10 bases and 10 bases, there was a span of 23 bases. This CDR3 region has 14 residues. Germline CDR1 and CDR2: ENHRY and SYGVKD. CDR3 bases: TGTGCCACGGAACCCGGGACTTATAGCAGAGAGCAGTTCTTC. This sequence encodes CATEPGTYSREQFF.

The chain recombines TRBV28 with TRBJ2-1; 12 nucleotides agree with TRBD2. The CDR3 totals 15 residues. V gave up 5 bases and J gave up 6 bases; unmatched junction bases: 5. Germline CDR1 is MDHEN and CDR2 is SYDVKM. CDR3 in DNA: TGTGCCAGCAGTCAACCGGGACTAGCGGGCAATGAGCAGTTCTTC. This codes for CASSQPGLAGNEQFF.

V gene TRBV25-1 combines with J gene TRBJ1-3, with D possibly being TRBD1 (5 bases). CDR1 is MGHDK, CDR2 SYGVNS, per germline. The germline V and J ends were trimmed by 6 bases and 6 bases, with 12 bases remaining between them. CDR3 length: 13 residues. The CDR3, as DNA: TGTGCCAGCAGGACGGGGGTCTCAAACACCATATATTTT. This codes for CASRTGVSNTIYF.

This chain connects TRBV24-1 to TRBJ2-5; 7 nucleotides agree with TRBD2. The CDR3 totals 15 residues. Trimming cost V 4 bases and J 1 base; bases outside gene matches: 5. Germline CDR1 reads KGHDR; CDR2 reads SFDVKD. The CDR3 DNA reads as TGTGCCACCAGTGACCAGACTAGCATCCAAGAGACCCAGTACTTC. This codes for CATSDQTSIQETQYF.

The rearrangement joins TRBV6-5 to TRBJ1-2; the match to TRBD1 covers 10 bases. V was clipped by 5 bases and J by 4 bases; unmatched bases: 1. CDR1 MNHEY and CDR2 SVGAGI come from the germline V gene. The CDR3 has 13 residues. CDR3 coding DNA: TGTGCCAGCAGTCGGACAGGGGGCTATGGCTACACCTTC. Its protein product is CASSRTGGYGYTF.

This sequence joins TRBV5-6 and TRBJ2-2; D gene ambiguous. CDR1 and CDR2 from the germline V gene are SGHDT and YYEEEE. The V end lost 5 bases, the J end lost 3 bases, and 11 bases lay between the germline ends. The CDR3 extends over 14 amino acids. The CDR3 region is CASSLRVHTGELFF. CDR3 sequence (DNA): TGTGCCAGCAGTCTCCGGGTGCACACCGGGGAGCTGTTTTTT.

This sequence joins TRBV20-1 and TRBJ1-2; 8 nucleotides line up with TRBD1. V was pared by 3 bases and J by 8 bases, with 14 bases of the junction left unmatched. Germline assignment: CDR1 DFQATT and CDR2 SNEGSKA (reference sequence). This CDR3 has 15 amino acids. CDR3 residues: CSASLLPGQDSGYTF. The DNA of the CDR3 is TGCAGTGCTAGTCTATTACCGGGACAGGATAGCGGCTACACCTTC.

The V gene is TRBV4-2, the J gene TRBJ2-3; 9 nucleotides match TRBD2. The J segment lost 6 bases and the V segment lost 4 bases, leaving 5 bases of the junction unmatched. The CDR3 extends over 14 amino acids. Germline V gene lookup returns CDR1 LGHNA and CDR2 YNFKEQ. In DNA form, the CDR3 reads TGTGCCAGCAGCCCCTCGGGGACTAGCGATACGCAGTATTTT. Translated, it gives CASSPSGTSDTQYF.

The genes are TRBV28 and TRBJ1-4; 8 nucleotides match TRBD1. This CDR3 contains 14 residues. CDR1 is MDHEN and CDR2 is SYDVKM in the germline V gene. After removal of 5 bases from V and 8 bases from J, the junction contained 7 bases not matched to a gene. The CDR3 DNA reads TGTGCCAGCAGTGGACAGGGTTTTTTGGAAAAACTGTTTTTT. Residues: CASSGQGFLEKLFF.

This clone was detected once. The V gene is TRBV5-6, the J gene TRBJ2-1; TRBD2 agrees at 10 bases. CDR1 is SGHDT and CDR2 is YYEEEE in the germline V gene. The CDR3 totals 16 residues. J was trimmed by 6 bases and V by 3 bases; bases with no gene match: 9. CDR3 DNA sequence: TGTGCCAGCAGCTGGCTCAGCGGGGGGGCCCGCAATGAGCAGTTCTTC. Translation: CASSWLSGGARNEQFF.

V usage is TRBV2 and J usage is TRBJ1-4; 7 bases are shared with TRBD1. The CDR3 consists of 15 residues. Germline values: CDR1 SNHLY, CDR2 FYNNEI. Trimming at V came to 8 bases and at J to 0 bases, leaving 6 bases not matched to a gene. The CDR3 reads CASHRGSATNEKLFF. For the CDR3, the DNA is TGTGCCAGCCACAGGGGCTCTGCAACTAATGAAAAACTGTTTTTT.